The rows below give T cell receptor beta chains drawn from one sample of a study of blood T cell repertoires in COVID-19. Only in-frame clones appear in the TCRdb table, and some are missing; sequencing was by immunoSEQ multiplex PCR. Of some 70,000 clones listed, about 90% are singletons. What was sequenced was peripheral blood. The receptors derive from a woman in her fifties or sixties with COVID-19, enrolled during active disease. CDR3s include the opening cysteine and the closing phenylalanine or tryptophan. D genes are given only for firm matches. Clone sizes are given selectively: once, few, many, or a class where the clone is expanded.

v_gene	len	d_gene	abundance	j_gene	CDR3nt	CDR3aa
TRBV27	16	.	.	TRBJ2-1	TGTGCCAGCACCCATGGGGTATCGGACAGCAACAATGAGCAGTTCTTC	CASTHGVSDSNNEQFF
TRBV30	14	.	once	TRBJ1-1	TGTGCCTGGGCCACACAGGGATTGAACACTGAAGCTTTCTTT	CAWATQGLNTEAFF
TRBV9	15	TRBD2	.	TRBJ2-3	TGTGCCAGCAGCCCTCGAGCTCTAGCGGCAGATACGCAGTATTTT	CASSPRALAADTQYF
TRBV6-6	17	TRBD2	.	TRBJ2-3	TGTGCCAGCAGTCACGGACTAGCGGGGCGCCCGGTGGATACGCAGTATTTT	CASSHGLAGRPVDTQYF
TRBV11-2	14	TRBD1	.	TRBJ2-1	TGTGCCAGCAGCACACTGACAGGGGGCAATGAGCAGTTCTTC	CASSTLTGGNEQFF
TRBV2	13	.	.	TRBJ2-7	TGTGCCAGCAGTGAGCGGGGAATCTACGAGCAGTACTTC	CASSERGIYEQYF
TRBV7-3	13	.	few	TRBJ1-5	TGTGCCAGCAGCTCTTCCGGACAAGGCCCCCAGCATTTT	CASSSSGQGPQHF
TRBV6-6	15	TRBD1	.	TRBJ2-7	TGTGCCAGCAGGCCTCCGGGACAGGGGGAGTACGAGCAGTACTTC	CASRPPGQGEYEQYF
TRBV11-3	18	TRBD2	.	TRBJ2-1	TGTGCCAGCAGCCGGAGACTAGCGGGAGCCGATGGTCCTTGGGAGCAGTTCTTC	CASSRRLAGADGPWEQFF
TRBV6-1	15	TRBD2	.	TRBJ2-1	TGTGCCAGCAGTGAAGGACTAGCGGGACTGGGTGAGCAGTTCTTC	CASSEGLAGLGEQFF
TRBV10-3	17	.	.	TRBJ1-4	TGTGCCATCAGTGGGACAGACAACTTTGCAACTAATGAAAAACTGTTTTTT	CAISGTDNFATNEKLFF
TRBV7-2	15	.	.	TRBJ2-3	TGTGCCAGCAGCTCCCTGGGCTACGGCACAGATACGCAGTATTTT	CASSSLGYGTDTQYF
TRBV12-5	16	TRBD2	.	TRBJ2-7	TGTGCTAGTGGTTTGGTACTAGAGCGGGAGGGCCCCGAGCAGTACTTC	CASGLVLEREGPEQYF
TRBV19	15	TRBD1	few	TRBJ2-1	TGTGCCAGTAGTGCTGCGGGACAGGGGAACAATGAGCAGTTCTTC	CASSAAGQGNNEQFF
TRBV11-3	13	TRBD1	.	TRBJ2-1	TGTGCCAGCAGCTCAGGACAGGGCCGTGAGCAGTTCTTC	CASSSGQGREQFF
TRBV6-4	13	TRBD1	.	TRBJ1-5	TGTGCCAGCAGAAAGGGACAGAATCAGCCCCAGCATTTT	CASRKGQNQPQHF
TRBV7-6	16	TRBD2	.	TRBJ2-2	TGTGCCAGCAGCCGGACTAGCGGGAGCGGCACCGGGGAGCTGTTTTTT	CASSRTSGSGTGELFF
TRBV24-1	14	.	.	TRBJ1-5	TGTGCCACCAGTGACCGGGGACACGGGCAGCCCCAGCATTTT	CATSDRGHGQPQHF
TRBV2	13	.	.	TRBJ1-2	TGTGCCAGCAGTGTCGGTAAAAACTATGGCTACACCTTC	CASSVGKNYGYTF
TRBV10-2	12	.	.	TRBJ2-5	TGCGCCACCTCAGTGAAATTAGAGACCCAGTACTTC	CATSVKLETQYF
TRBV30	13	TRBD1	few	TRBJ1-2	TGTGCCTGGACTTTACAGGGGGTTGGAGGCTACACCTTC	CAWTLQGVGGYTF
TRBV4-1	17	TRBD1	.	TRBJ2-2	TGCGCCAGCAGCCATGGGACAGGGGGCTTCGGCACCGGGGAGCTGTTTTTT	CASSHGTGGFGTGELFF
TRBV28	17	.	once	TRBJ1-5	TGTGCCAGCAGTATCCCGACAGTCCGTAATAGCAATCAGCCCCAGCATTTT	CASSIPTVRNSNQPQHF
TRBV11-2	16	TRBD2	.	TRBJ2-2	TGTGCCAGCAGAAATTGGCGGGAGGGTCGGACCGGGGAGCTGTTTTTT	CASRNWREGRTGELFF
TRBV6-2/TRBV6-3	16	.	.	TRBJ1-2	TGTGCCAGCAGCTCTCCCGACAGACAACTAAACTATGGCTACACCTTC	CASSSPDRQLNYGYTF
TRBV29-1	17	.	few	TRBJ2-5	TGCAGCGTTGAAGTGGCCCTGGTCAGGGGGGTTGAGGAGACCCAGTACTTC	CSVEVALVRGVEETQYF
TRBV6-5	15	.	.	TRBJ1-5	TGTGCCAGCAGGCCCGGTGGGATAGGGGGACAGCCCCAGCATTTT	CASRPGGIGGQPQHF
TRBV6-5	14	.	once	TRBJ1-5	TGTGCCAGCAGTTCTACAGGGCCCAATCAGCCCCAGCATTTT	CASSSTGPNQPQHF
TRBV3-1/TRBV3-2	15	.	once	TRBJ1-1	TGTGCCAGCAGCCAGAGAGCTGGGGCAGGGACTGAAGCTTTCTTT	CASSQRAGAGTEAFF
TRBV15	14	.	.	TRBJ2-3	TGTGCCACCAGCAGAGCCCGACAGTCAGATACGCAGTATTTT	CATSRARQSDTQYF
TRBV9	16	.	.	TRBJ1-1	TGTGCCAGCAGCGTAGTTTCGGCGGGCCGGAACACTGAAGCTTTCTTT	CASSVVSAGRNTEAFF
TRBV13	16	.	.	TRBJ2-3	TGTGCCAGCAGCCCCGACGGGGCGGGAAATAAAGATACGCAGTATTTT	CASSPDGAGNKDTQYF
TRBV10-3	18	TRBD2	.	TRBJ2-1	TGTGCCATCAGTGAGTCGGGGGGTGGGAGGGCCCCCCATAATGAGCAGTTCTTC	CAISESGGGRAPHNEQFF
TRBV10-3	16	TRBD2	.	TRBJ2-7	TGTGCCATCAGTGAGTCGGGACTAGCGGGCGCCTACGAGCAGTACTTC	CAISESGLAGAYEQYF
TRBV2	14	.	.	TRBJ2-2	TGTGCCAGCAAAGGCCTACCAGGTTCCGGGGAGCTGTTTTTT	CASKGLPGSGELFF
TRBV7-9	15	TRBD2	.	TRBJ2-3	TGTGCCAGCAGCCGGGCCGGACGGGAGGCAGATACGCAGTATTTT	CASSRAGREADTQYF
TRBV3-1/TRBV3-2	14	TRBD2	.	TRBJ2-1	TGTGCCAGCAAGACTAGCGGGAGTAATAATGAGCAGTTCTTC	CASKTSGSNNEQFF
TRBV7-3	15	.	.	TRBJ1-1	TGTGCCAGCAGCTTATATGGGGCAATGAACACTGAAGCTTTCTTT	CASSLYGAMNTEAFF
TRBV5-1	14	TRBD1	.	TRBJ2-3	TGCGCCAGCAGCTCTCCGACAGGGAAGGATACGCAGTATTTT	CASSSPTGKDTQYF
TRBV7-9	13	.	once	TRBJ2-7	TGTGCCAGCAGCTTAGCAGCGTCCTACGAGCAGTACTTC	CASSLAASYEQYF
TRBV5-1	14	.	.	TRBJ2-2	TGCGCCAGCAGTCCGCGAACCAACACCGGGGAGCTGTTTTTT	CASSPRTNTGELFF
TRBV4-1	14	.	.	TRBJ1-2	TGCGCCAGCAGCCAAGATCCCAGAATATATGGCTACACCTTC	CASSQDPRIYGYTF
TRBV3-1/TRBV3-2	14	TRBD1	.	TRBJ1-1	TGTGCCAGCAGCCACCGACAGGGTAACACTGAAGCTTTCTTT	CASSHRQGNTEAFF